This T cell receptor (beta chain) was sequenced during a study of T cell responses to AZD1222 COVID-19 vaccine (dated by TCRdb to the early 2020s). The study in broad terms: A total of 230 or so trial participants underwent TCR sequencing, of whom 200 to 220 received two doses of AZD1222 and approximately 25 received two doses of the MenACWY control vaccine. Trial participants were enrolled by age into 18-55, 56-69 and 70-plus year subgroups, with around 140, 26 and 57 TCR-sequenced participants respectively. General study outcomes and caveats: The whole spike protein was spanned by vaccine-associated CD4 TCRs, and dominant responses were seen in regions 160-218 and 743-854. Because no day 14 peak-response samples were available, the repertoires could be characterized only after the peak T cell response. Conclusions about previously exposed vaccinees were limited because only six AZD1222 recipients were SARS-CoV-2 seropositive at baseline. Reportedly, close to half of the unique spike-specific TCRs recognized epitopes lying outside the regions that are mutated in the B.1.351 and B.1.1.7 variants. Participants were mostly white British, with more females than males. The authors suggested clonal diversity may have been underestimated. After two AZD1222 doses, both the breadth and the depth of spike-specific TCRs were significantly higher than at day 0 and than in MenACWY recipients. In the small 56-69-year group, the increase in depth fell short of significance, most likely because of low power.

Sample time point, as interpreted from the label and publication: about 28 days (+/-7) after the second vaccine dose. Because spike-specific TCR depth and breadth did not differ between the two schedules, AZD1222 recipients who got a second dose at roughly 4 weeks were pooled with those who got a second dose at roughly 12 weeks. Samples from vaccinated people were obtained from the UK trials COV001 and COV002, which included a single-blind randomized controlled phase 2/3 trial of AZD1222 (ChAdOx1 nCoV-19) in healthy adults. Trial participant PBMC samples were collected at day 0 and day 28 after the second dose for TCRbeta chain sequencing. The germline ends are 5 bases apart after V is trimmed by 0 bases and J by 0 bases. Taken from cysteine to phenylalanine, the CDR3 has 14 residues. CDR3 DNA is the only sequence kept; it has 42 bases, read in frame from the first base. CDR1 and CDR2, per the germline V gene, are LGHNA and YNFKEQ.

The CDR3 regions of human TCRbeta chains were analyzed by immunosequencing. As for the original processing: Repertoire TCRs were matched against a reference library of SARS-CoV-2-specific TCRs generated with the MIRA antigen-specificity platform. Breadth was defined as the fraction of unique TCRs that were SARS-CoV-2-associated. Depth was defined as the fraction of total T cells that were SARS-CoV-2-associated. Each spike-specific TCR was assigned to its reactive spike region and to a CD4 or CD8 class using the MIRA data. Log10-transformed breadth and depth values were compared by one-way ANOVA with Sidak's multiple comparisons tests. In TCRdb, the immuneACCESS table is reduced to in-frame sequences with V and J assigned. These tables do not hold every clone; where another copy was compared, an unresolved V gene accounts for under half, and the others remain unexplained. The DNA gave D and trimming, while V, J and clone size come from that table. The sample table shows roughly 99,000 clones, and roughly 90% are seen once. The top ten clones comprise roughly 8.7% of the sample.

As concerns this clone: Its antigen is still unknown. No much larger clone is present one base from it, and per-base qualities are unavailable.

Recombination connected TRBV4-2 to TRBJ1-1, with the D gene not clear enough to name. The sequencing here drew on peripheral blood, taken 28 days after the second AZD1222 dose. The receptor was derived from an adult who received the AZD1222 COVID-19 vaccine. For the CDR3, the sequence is CASSQDRMNTEAFF. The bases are TGTGCCAGCAGCCAAGACAGGATGAACACTGAAGCTTTCTTT.